This T cell receptor (beta chain) derives from a study of T cell clonotyping in hematopoietic cell transplantation. Broader study findings: At the given depth, recipient repertoires were over 97% de novo clonotypes.

Method: immunoSEQ multiplex PCR; TCRdb's copy keeps in-frame clones and lacks some. The table includes more than 65,000 clones, around 94% detected once. The V and J ends lost 2 bases and 2 bases respectively, with 8 bases between them. This CDR3 has 14 residues. Germline V CDR1 and CDR2: SGHDT, YYEEEE. As concerns this clone: No antigen is known for it.

Specimen: peripheral blood mononuclear cells. The genes are TRBV5-6 and TRBJ2-1; TRBD1 is a possible D gene (6 bases). The clonotype comes from a middle-aged man in good health. Some clones in this sample may be carry-over from other donors' samples. This chain's CDR3 is CASSFPGAYNEQFF. CDR3 DNA sequence: TGTGCCAGCAGCTTTCCAGGGGCCTACAATGAGCAGTTCTTC.